Each of the 15 T cell receptor beta chains below was sequenced from the same sample in a study of blood T cell repertoires in COVID-19. Sequencing used immunoSEQ multiplex PCR; TCRdb keeps in-frame clones, though not all of them. The sample carries about 130,000 clones, roughly four fifths recorded once. The sequenced sample was peripheral blood. The origin of the receptors is a human donor in a cohort sampled during active COVID-19.

The chain carries TRBV2 and TRBJ1-4, with D uncertain. The V gene's germline CDR1 is SNHLY and CDR2 FYNNEI. The CDR3 covers 16 residues. V lost 2 bases and J lost 3, with 13 bases in between. CDR3 in DNA: TGTGCCAGCAGTGAAACCGGGGTCCGACCTAATGAAAAACTGTTTTTT. Protein: CASSETGVRPNEKLFF.

The V and J genes are TRBV11-3 and TRBJ2-2; D unresolved. Germline CDR1 reads SGHNT; CDR2 reads YENEEA. V was cut by 5 bases and J by 7 bases, with 11 bases left in between. This CDR3 comprises 13 residues. CDR3 sequence reads: CASSPDTFGELFF. The DNA of the CDR3 is TGTGCCAGCAGCCCCGACACTTTCGGGGAGCTGTTTTTT.

In its sample, this clone was seen a few times. V and J are TRBV7-6 and TRBJ1-2, with D possibly being TRBD1 (5 bases). The V gene's germline CDR1 is SGHVS and CDR2 FNYEAQ. The CDR3 length is 17 residues. V was clipped by 3 bases and J by 3 bases, with 20 bases between them. The CDR3 nucleotides read TGTGCCAGCAGCTTGAGGCCTCGAGATGGGGCGGACTATGGCTACACCTTC. Protein: CASSLRPRDGADYGYTF.

V and J are TRBV5-1 and TRBJ2-7, with 8 bases that match TRBD2. There are 15 residues in the CDR3. Germline lookup yields CDR1 SGHRS and CDR2 YFSETQ. J gave up 4 bases and V 4 bases, and 10 bases lay outside the gene matches. DNA for the CDR3: TGCGCCAGCAGCCCGGGACTAGACGCGAATTACGAGCAGTACTTC. It specifies CASSPGLDANYEQYF.

This chain links TRBV6-5 with TRBJ2-5, with TRBD1 matching over 7 bases. From germline, CDR1 is MNHEY and CDR2 SVGAGI. Trimming removed 4 bases from V and 2 bases from J; junction bases left unmatched: 1. CDR3 length: 13 amino acids. Here the CDR3 DNA reads TGTGCCAGCAGTTGGACAGGACAAGAGACCCAGTACTTC. It is translated as CASSWTGQETQYF.

V usage is TRBV11-2 and J usage is TRBJ2-1; 9 nucleotides line up with TRBD2. V was pared by 1 base and J by 9 bases, with 7 bases of the junction left unmatched. The CDR3 length is 15 residues. Germline V gene lookup returns CDR1 SGHAT and CDR2 FQNNGV. The CDR3 DNA reads TGTGCCAGCAGCTTAGCGGCGGGGGGGCCTGTTGAGCAGTTCTTC. Translating gives CASSLAAGGPVEQFF.

The chain's CDR3 is CASSFSGGGANTQYF. CDR3 in DNA: TGTGCCAGCAGCTTCTCCGGCGGGGGGGCTAATACGCAGTATTTT. This chain links TRBV5-5 with TRBJ2-3; 9 bases map to TRBD2. Germline CDR1 is SGHKS and CDR2 is YYEKEE (reference sequence). The J segment lost 7 bases and the V segment lost 2 bases, leaving 8 bases of the junction unmatched. The CDR3 loop spans 15 amino acids.

This sequence joins TRBV19 and TRBJ1-2; D possibly corresponds to TRBD1 (6 bases). Between the trimmed V and J ends, which lost 4 bases and 4 bases, there was a span of 16 bases. Germline assignment: CDR1 LNHDA and CDR2 SQIVND (reference sequence). The CDR3 consists of 15 residues. This CDR3 is CASSKQGETRYGYTF. The CDR3 coding sequence is TGTGCCAGTAGTAAACAGGGAGAGACACGCTATGGCTACACCTTC.

CDR3 amino acids: CASSIAVLGDTQYF. CDR3 nucleotides: TGTGCCAGTAGTATAGCGGTCCTTGGAGATACGCAGTATTTT. The V and J genes are TRBV19 and TRBJ2-3; D not resolved. The ends were cut back, 1 base at V and 5 bases at J, with 10 bases in the middle. This CDR3 contains 14 residues. Germline assignment: CDR1 LNHDA and CDR2 SQIVND (reference sequence).

Here the CDR3 reads CASSKGQGSDFAGELFF. The CDR3, as DNA: TGTGCCAGCAGCAAAGGACAGGGGTCGGACTTCGCCGGGGAGCTGTTTTTT. The V gene is TRBV7-8, the J gene TRBJ2-2; 9 bases line up with TRBD1. Germline V CDR1 and CDR2: SGHVS, FQNEAQ. CDR3 length: 17 residues. Losses at the gene ends were 5 bases for V and 6 bases for J; bases not matched to a gene: 13.

The chain uses TRBV5-1 and TRBJ1-1; D is perhaps TRBD1 (6 bases). The CDR3 is 13 residues long. Trimming removed 2 bases at V and 4 bases at J, with 9 bases between. Germline V CDR1 and CDR2: SGHRS, YFSETQ. The CDR3 region is CASSLVQGTEAFF. The CDR3 coding sequence is TGCGCCAGCAGCTTAGTACAGGGCACTGAAGCTTTCTTT.

V usage is TRBV6-2 or TRBV6-3 and J usage is TRBJ2-2; 11 bases agree with TRBD2. Germline V gene data show CDR1 as MNHEY and CDR2 as SVGEGT. The CDR3 is made up of 15 amino acids. Trimming removed 4 bases from V and 4 bases from J; junction bases left unmatched: 2. The chain's CDR3 is CASSFSGGATGELFF. The CDR3 DNA follows: TGTGCCAGCAGTTTTAGCGGGGGGGCCACCGGGGAGCTGTTTTTT.

In DNA form, the CDR3 reads TGTGCCAGCAGCTTTCCGACTAGCGGGACAGATACGCAGTATTTT. Translating gives CASSFPTSGTDTQYF. The genes are TRBV7-2 and TRBJ2-3; 10 bases line up with TRBD2. The CDR3 length is 15 residues. The germline V gene has CDR1 SGHTA and CDR2 FQGNSA. Trimming took 3 bases from V and 3 from J; bases not matched to a gene: 3.

The J gene is TRBJ2-7, the V gene TRBV5-1; D is perhaps TRBD2 (5 bases). CDR3 size: 11 residues. Germline V CDR1 and CDR2: SGHRS, YFSETQ. Trimming took 4 bases from V and 3 from J, leaving 5 bases between them. The CDR3 protein is CASSDYYEQYF. As DNA, the CDR3 is TGCGCCAGCAGCGACTACTACGAGCAGTACTTC.

This rearrangement joins TRBV27 to TRBJ1-6; 7 positions agree with TRBD1. The CDR3 sequence is 14 residues long. The ends lost 7 bases at V and 7 bases at J; junction bases unmatched: 7. Germline V lookup: CDR1 MNHEY, CDR2 SMNVEV (reference sequence). The chain's CDR3 is CASTLGDSNSPLHF. Written as DNA, the CDR3 is TGTGCCAGCACTCTGGGGGACAGCAATTCACCCCTCCACTTT.